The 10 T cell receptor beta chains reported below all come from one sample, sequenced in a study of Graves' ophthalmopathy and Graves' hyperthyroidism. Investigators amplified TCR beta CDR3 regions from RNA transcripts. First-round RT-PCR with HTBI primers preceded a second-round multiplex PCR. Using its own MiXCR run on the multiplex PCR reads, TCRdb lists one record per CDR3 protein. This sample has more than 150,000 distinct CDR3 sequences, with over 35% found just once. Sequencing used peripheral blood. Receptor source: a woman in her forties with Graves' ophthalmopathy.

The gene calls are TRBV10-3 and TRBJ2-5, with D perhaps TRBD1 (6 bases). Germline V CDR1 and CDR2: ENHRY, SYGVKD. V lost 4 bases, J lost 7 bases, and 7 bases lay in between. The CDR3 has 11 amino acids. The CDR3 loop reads CAISGGGTQYF. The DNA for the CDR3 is TGTGCCATCAGTGGAGGGGGGACCCAGTACTTC.

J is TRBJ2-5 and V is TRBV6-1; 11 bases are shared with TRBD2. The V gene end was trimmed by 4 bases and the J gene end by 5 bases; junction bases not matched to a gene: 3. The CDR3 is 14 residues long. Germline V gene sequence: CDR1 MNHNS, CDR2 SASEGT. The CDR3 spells CASSGLAGSETQYF. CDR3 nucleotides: TGTGCCAGCAGTGGACTAGCGGGGAGCGAGACCCAGTACTTC.

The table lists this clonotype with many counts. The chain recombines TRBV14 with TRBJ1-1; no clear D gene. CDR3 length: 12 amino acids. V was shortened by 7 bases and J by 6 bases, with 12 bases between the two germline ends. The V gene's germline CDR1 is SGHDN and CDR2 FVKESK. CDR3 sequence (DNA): TGTGCCAGCAACGGCCCAGGTTCTGAAGCTTTCTTT. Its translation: CASNGPGSEAFF.

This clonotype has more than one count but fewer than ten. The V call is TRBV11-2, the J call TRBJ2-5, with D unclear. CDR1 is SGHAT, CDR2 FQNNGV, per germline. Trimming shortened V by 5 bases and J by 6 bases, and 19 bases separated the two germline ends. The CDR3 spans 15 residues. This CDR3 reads CASSPNDRPRKTQYF. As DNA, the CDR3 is TGTGCCAGCAGCCCTAACGACCGTCCCCGAAAGACCCAGTACTTC. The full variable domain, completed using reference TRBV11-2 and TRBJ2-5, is EAGVAQSPRYKIIEKRQSVAFWCNPISGHATLYWYQQILGQGPKLLIQFQNNGVVDDSQLPKDRFSAERLKGVDSTLKIQPAKLEDSAVYLCASSPNDRPRKTQYFGPGTRLLVL.

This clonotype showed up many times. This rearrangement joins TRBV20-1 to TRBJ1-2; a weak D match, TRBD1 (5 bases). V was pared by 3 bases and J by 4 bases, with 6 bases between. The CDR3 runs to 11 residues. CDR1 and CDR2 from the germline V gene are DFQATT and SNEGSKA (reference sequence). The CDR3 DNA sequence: TGCAGTGCTAGGGGGGGCTATGGCTACACCTTC. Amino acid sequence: CSARGGYGYTF.

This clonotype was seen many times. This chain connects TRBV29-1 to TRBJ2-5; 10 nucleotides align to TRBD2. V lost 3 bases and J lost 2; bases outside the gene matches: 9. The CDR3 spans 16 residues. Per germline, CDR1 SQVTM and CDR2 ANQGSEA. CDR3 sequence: CSVDTGTSASQETQYF. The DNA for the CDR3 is TGCAGCGTTGATACCGGGACTAGCGCCTCTCAAGAGACCCAGTACTTC.

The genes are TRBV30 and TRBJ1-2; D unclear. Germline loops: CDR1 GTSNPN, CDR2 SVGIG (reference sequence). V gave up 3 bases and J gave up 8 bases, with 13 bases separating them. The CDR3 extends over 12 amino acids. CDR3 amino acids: CAWRRPVRGYTF. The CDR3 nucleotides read TGTGCCTGGAGGCGGCCAGTGCGGGGCTACACCTTC. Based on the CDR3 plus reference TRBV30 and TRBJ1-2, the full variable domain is SQTIHQWPATLVQPVGSPLSLECTVEGTSNPNLYWYRQAAGRGLQLLFYSVGIGQISSEVPQNLSASRPQDRQFILSSKKLLLSDSGFYLCAWRRPVRGYTFGSGTRLTVV.

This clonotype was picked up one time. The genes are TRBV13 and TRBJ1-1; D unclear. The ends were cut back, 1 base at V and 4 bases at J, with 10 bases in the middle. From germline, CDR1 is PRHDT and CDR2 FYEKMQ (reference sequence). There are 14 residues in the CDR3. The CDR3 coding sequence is TGTGCCAGCAGCTTAGCTCCGGCAAGCACTGAAGCTTTCTTT. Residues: CASSLAPASTEAFF.

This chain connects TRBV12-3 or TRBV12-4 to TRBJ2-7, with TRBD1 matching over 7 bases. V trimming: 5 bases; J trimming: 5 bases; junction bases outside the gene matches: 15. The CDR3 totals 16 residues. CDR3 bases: TGTGCCAGCAGTGCCACATCAGGGGGAGATTCGGACGAGCAGTACTTC. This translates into CASSATSGGDSDEQYF.

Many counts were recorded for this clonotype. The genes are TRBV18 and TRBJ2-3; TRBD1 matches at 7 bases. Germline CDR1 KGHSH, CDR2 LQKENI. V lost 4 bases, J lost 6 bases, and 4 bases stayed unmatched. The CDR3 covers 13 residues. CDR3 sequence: CASSLGTDDTQYF. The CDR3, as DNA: TGTGCCAGCTCACTAGGGACAGATGATACGCAGTATTTT.